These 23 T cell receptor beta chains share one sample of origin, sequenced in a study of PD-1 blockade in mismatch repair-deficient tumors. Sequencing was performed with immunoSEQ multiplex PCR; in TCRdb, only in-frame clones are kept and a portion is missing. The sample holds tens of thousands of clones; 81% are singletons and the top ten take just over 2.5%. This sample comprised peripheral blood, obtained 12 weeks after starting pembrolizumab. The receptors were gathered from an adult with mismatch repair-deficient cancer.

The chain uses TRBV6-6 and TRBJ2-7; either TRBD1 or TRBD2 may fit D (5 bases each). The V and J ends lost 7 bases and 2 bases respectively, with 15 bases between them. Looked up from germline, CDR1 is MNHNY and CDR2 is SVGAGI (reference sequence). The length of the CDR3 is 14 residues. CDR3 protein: CASNNLGGTYEQYF. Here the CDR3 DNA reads TGTGCCAGCAACAACCTTGGGGGAACCTACGAGCAGTACTTC.

DNA for the CDR3: TGCAGCGTTACCGGGACAGGGGCGACTAATGAAAAACTGTTTTTT. It is translated as CSVTGTGATNEKLFF. The V call is TRBV29-1, the J call TRBJ1-4, with 10 bases fitting TRBD1. The V gene end was trimmed by 5 bases and the J gene end by 2 bases; junction bases not matched to a gene: 5. The CDR3 covers 15 residues. The germline gives CDR1 SQVTM, CDR2 ANQGSEA.

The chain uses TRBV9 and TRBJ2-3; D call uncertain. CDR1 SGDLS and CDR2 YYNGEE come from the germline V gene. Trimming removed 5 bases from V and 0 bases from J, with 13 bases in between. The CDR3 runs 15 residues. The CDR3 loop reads CASRSGRASTDTQYF. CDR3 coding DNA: TGTGCCAGCAGGAGTGGAAGGGCCAGCACAGATACGCAGTATTTT.

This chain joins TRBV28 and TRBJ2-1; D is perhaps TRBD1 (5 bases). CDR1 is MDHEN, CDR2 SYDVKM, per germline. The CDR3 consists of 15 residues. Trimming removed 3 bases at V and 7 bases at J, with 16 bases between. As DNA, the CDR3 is TGTGCCAGCAGTTTCCCCGAGCAAGGGGCGAATGAGCAGTTCTTC. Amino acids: CASSFPEQGANEQFF. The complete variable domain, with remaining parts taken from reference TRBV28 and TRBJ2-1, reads DVKVTQSSRYLVKRTGEKVFLECVQDMDHENMFWYRQDPGLGLRLIYFSYDVKMKEKGDIPEGYSVSREKKERFSLILESASTNQTSMYLCASSFPEQGANEQFFGPGTRLTVL.

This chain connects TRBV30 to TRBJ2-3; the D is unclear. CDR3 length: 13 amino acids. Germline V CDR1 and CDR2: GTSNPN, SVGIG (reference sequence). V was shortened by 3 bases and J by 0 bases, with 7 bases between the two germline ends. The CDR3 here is CAWSRKSTDTQYF. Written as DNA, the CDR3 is TGTGCCTGGAGCAGGAAGAGCACAGATACGCAGTATTTT. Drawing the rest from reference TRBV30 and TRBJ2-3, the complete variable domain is SQTIHQWPATLVQPVGSPLSLECTVEGTSNPNLYWYRQAAGRGLQLLFYSVGIGQISSEVPQNLSASRPQDRQFILSSKKLLLSDSGFYLCAWSRKSTDTQYFGPGTRLTVL.

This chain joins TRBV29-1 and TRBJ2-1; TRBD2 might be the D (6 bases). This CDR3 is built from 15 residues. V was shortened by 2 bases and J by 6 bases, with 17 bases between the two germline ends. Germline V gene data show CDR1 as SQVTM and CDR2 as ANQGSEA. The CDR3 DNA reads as TGCAGCGTTGAATTCCCGGGACTGCTCCCCAATGAGCAGTTCTTC. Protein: CSVEFPGLLPNEQFF.

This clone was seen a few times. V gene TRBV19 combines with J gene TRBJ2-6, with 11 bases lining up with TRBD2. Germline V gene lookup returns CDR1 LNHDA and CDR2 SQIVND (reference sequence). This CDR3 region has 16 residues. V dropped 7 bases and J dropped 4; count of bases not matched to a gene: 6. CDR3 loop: CASKLAGVSGANVLTF. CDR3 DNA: TGTGCCAGTAAACTAGCGGGAGTATCCGGGGCCAACGTCCTGACTTTC.

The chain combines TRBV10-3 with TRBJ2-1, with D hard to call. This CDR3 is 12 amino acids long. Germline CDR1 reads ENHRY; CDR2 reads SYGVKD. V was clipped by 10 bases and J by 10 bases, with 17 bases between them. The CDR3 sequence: CATHTFDGEQFF. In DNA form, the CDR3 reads TGTGCCACACACACATTTGATGGAGAGCAGTTCTTC.

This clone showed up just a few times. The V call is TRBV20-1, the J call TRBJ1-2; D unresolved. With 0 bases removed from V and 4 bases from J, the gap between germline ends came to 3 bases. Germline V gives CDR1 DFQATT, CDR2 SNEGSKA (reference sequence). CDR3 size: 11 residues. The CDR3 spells CSARDSYGYTF. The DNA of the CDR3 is TGCAGTGCTAGAGACAGCTATGGCTACACCTTC.

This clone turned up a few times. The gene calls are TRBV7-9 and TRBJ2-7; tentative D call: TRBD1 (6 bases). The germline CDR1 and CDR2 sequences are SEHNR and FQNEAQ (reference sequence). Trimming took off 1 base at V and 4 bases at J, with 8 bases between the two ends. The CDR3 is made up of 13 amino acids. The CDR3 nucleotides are TGTGCCAGCAGCTTAGGAGGGGGATACGAGCAGTACTTC. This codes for CASSLGGGYEQYF. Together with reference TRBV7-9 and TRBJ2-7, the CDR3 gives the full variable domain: DTGVSQNPRHKITKRGQNVTFRCDPISEHNRLYWYRQTLGQGPEFLTYFQNEAQLEKSRLLSDRFSAERPKGSFSTLEIQRTEQGDSAMYLCASSLGGGYEQYFGPGTRLTVT.

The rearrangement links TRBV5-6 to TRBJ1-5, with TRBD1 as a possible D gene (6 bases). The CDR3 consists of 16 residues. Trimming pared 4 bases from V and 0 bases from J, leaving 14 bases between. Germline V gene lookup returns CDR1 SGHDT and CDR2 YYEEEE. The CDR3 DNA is TGTGCCAGCAGCAAAAATCAGGGGAATAGCAATCAGCCCCAGCATTTT. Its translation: CASSKNQGNSNQPQHF.

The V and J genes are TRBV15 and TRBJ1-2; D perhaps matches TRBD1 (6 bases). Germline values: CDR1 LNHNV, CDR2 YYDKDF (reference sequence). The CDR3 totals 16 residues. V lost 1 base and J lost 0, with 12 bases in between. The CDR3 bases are TGTGCCACCAGCAGAGGACAGGATAGAGCTAACTATGGCTACACCTTC. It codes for CATSRGQDRANYGYTF.

The CDR3 DNA reads TGTGCCAGTAGTTCCGGACGGGACTTCGGAAACACCATATATTTT. This codes for CASSSGRDFGNTIYF. V gene TRBV19 combines with J gene TRBJ1-3; D may be TRBD1 (5 bases). V was pared by 5 bases and J by 4 bases, with 15 bases between. The CDR3 runs 15 residues. CDR1 LNHDA and CDR2 SQIVND come from the germline V gene (reference sequence).

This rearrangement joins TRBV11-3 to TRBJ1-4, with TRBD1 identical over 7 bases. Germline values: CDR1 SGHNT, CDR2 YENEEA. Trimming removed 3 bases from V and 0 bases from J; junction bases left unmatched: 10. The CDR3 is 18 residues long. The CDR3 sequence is CASSLPKQGNATNEKLFF. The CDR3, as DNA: TGTGCCAGCAGCTTGCCGAAACAGGGGAACGCAACTAATGAAAAACTGTTTTTT.

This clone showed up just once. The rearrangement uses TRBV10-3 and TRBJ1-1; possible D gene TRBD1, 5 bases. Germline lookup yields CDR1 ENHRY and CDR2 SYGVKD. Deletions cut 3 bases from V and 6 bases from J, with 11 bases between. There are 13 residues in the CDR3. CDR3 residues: CAISEAGTSEAFF. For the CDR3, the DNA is TGTGCCATCAGTGAAGCCGGGACCTCTGAAGCTTTCTTT.

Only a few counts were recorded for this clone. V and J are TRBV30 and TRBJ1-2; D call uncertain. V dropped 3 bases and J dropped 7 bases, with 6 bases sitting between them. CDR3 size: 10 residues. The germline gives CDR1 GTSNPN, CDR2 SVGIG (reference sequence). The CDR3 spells CAWRDGGYTF. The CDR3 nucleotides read TGTGCCTGGAGGGATGGTGGCTACACCTTC. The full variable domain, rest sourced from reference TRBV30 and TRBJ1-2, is SQTIHQWPATLVQPVGSPLSLECTVEGTSNPNLYWYRQAAGRGLQLLFYSVGIGQISSEVPQNLSASRPQDRQFILSSKKLLLSDSGFYLCAWRDGGYTFGSGTRLTVV.

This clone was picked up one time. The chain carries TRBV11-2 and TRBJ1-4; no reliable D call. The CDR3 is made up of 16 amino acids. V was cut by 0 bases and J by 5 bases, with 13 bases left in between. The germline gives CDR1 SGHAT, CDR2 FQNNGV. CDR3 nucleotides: TGTGCCAGCAGCTTAGATCGAGCAGGAGCAAATGAAAAACTGTTTTTT. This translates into CASSLDRAGANEKLFF.

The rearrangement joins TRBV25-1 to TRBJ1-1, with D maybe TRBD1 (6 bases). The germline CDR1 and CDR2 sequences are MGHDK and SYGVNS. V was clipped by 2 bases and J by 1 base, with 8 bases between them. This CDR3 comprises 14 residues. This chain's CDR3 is CASSENRANTEAFF. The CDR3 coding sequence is TGTGCCAGCAGTGAAAACAGGGCGAACACTGAAGCTTTCTTT.

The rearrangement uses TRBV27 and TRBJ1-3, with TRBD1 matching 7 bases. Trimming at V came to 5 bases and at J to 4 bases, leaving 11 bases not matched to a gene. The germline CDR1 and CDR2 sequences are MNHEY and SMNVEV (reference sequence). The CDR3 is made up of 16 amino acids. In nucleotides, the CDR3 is TGTGCCAGCAGTCCGGGACAGTCCCTGGGGGGAAACACCATATATTTT. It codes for CASSPGQSLGGNTIYF.

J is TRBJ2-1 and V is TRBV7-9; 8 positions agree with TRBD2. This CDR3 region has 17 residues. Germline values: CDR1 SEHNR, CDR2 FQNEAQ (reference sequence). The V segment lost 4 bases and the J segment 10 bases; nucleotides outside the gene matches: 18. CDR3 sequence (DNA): TGTGCCAGCAGCTCACCGTGGGGACTAGAGATCCCGGGGGAGCAGTTCTTC. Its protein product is CASSSPWGLEIPGEQFF.

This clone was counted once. CDR3 coding DNA: TGCGCCAGCAGTCTTCACGGGAGGGTAGGAGAGGCCGGGGAGCTGTTTTTT. Protein sequence: CASSLHGRVGEAGELFF. The chain carries TRBV10-1 and TRBJ2-2; 8 nucleotides align to TRBD2. Germline assignment: CDR1 WNHNN and CDR2 SYGVQD (reference sequence). The CDR3 loop spans 17 amino acids. The V gene end was trimmed by 5 bases and the J gene end by 6 bases; junction bases not matched to a gene: 14.

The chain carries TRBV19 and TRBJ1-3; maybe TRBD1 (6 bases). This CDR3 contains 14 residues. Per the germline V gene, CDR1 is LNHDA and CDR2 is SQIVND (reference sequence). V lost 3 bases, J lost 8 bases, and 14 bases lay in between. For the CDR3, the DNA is TGTGCCAGTAGTATCTCGGGCAGGGGCCACACCATATATTTT. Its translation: CASSISGRGHTIYF.

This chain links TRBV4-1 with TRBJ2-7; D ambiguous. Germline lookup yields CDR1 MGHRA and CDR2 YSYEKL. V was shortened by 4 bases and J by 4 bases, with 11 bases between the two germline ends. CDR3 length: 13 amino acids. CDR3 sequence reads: CASSPSPVYEQYF. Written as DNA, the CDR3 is TGCGCCAGCAGCCCCTCTCCCGTTTACGAGCAGTACTTC.